One sample yielded the 9 T cell receptor beta chains listed below, sequenced in a study of neurological immune-mediated disorders. TCRdb ran MiXCR on the 5' RACE reads and lists one entry per CDR3 protein. The data show tens of thousands of distinct CDR3 sequences, with about 14% seen just once and roughly a quarter held by the top ten. The sample comprised PBMCs. These receptor sequences come from a woman in her forties or fifties with HTLV-1-associated myelopathy (HAM/TSP).

This clonotype was seen many times. The gene calls are TRBV28 and TRBJ2-7; 9 positions agree with TRBD2. CDR3 size: 14 residues. CDR1 is MDHEN, CDR2 SYDVKM, per germline. V was clipped by 6 bases and J by 6 bases; unmatched bases: 9. The CDR3 sequence is CASSPSGESGEQYV. In DNA, the CDR3 is TGTGCCAGCAGCCCTAGCGGGGAGTCCGGCGAGCAGTACGTC.

In its sample, this clonotype was seen many times. The V and J genes are TRBV3-1 and TRBJ1-1; 7 bases align to TRBD1. There are 15 residues in the CDR3. With V trimmed by 1 base and J by 3 bases, 5 bases remained unmatched. Germline V gene data show CDR1 as LGHDT and CDR2 as YNNKEL (reference sequence). CDR3 protein: CASSQVNRGDTEAFF. The CDR3 nucleotides are TGTGCCAGCAGCCAAGTGAACAGGGGCGACACTGAAGCTTTCTTT.

This clonotype was observed many times. The chain recombines TRBV20-1 with TRBJ1-2, with 7 positions matching TRBD1. CDR1 DFQATT and CDR2 SNEGSKA come from the germline V gene (reference sequence). V shed 3 bases, J shed 5 bases, and the junction held 6 bases outside the gene matches. The CDR3 runs 13 residues. The CDR3 protein is CSASGGGAYGYTF. The CDR3 DNA is TGCAGTGCTAGCGGAGGGGGCGCGTATGGCTACACCTTC.

This clonotype was counted many times. CDR3 in DNA: TGCAGTGCTCTAGGGGAGACCCAGTACTTC. It specifies CSALGETQYF. The chain links TRBV20-1 to TRBJ2-5; D unclear. The CDR3 length is 10 residues. Trimming stripped 5 bases from V and 5 bases from J, with 6 bases between. The V gene's germline CDR1 is DFQATT and CDR2 SNEGSKA (reference sequence).

Notes on this clonotype: Lacking the conserved final phenylalanine or tryptophan, this CDR3 likely reflects a read error. V gene TRBV20-1 combines with J gene TRBJ1-2; D ambiguous. The CDR3 totals 12 residues. Germline CDR1 and CDR2: DFQATT and SNEGSKA (reference sequence). The V end was cut by 5 bases, the J end by 7 bases, with 14 bases between. CDR3 loop: CSASSWVGGYTY. The CDR3 coding sequence is TGCAGTGCTTCGTCCTGGGTAGGTGGCTACACCTAC.

The V and J genes are TRBV20-1 and TRBJ2-3, with a tentative D call TRBD2 (7 bases). Looked up from germline, CDR1 is DFQATT and CDR2 is SNEGSKA (reference sequence). The CDR3 totals 19 residues. V shed 3 bases and J shed 1 base, with 26 bases lying between them. The CDR3 loop is CSASRVGGGVHLGTDTQYF. The CDR3 DNA is TGCAGTGCTAGTCGGGTGGGGGGGGGCGTTCACTTGGGCACAGATACGCAGTATTTT.

In its sample, this clonotype was seen many times. The rearrangement uses TRBV7-2 and TRBJ2-5; TRBD2 aligns across 12 bases. Germline V gives CDR1 SGHTA, CDR2 FQGNSA. V shed 5 bases, J shed 7 bases, and the junction held 5 bases outside the gene matches. The CDR3 spans 14 residues. The CDR3 DNA follows: TGTGCCAGCAGCCCACTAGCGGGGGGAGGGACCCAGTACTTC. Protein: CASSPLAGGGTQYF. Filled out from reference TRBV7-2 and TRBJ2-5, the complete variable domain reads GAGVSQSPSNKVTEKGKDVELRCDPISGHTALYWYRQSLGQGLEFLIYFQGNSAPDKSGLPSDRFSAERTGGSVSTLTIQRTQQEDSAVYLCASSPLAGGGTQYFGPGTRLLVL.

This clonotype was recorded many times. The chain joins TRBV5-1 to TRBJ1-1; tentatively, D is TRBD1 (6 bases). The CDR3 length is 12 residues. The germline V and J ends were trimmed by 4 bases and 8 bases, with 12 bases remaining between them. Germline CDR1 is SGHRS and CDR2 is YFSETQ. Here the CDR3 reads CASSEGQLEAFF. The CDR3 DNA reads as TGCGCCAGCAGCGAGGGACAATTAGAAGCTTTCTTT. The variable domain in full, completed from reference TRBV5-1 and TRBJ1-1, reads KAGVTQTPRYLIKTRGQQVTLSCSPISGHRSVSWYQQTPGQGLQFLFEYFSETQRNKGNFPGRFSGRQFSNSRSEMNVSTLELGDSALYLCASSEGQLEAFFGQGTRLTVV.

This clonotype was detected many times. The chain joins TRBV6-5 to TRBJ1-1; 7 bases map to TRBD1. Looked up from germline, CDR1 is MNHEY and CDR2 is SVGAGI. Trimming removed 6 bases from V and 5 bases from J; junction bases left unmatched: 6. The CDR3 is made up of 13 amino acids. The CDR3 sequence is CASRYRQGTEAFF. Written as DNA, the CDR3 is TGTGCCAGCAGGTATAGACAGGGAACTGAAGCTTTCTTT.